This T cell receptor beta chain derives from a study of tumor-infiltrating lymphocytes in glioblastoma multiforme. In the case of this clonotype: Its antigen remains unidentified. Without the conserved terminal phenylalanine or tryptophan, this CDR3 likely stems from a read error.

Study results and caveats: Only one glioblastoma patient had TCR and mutation analysis. Clone frequencies may be distorted by unequal TCR transcripts per cell.

TCR beta libraries were built from RNA through three nested multiplex PCR rounds using modified ARM-PCR. Unique molecular identifiers were not described for the libraries. MiXCR was run by TCRdb on the multiplex PCR reads, yielding one entry per CDR3 protein. The sample carries around 30,000 distinct CDR3 sequences, 61% recorded once. Source material: brain tumor tissue. The source of this sequence is a male donor with glioblastoma.

The CDR3 coding sequence is TGTGCCAGCAATTACCTACAGAGCTACGAGCAGTACTTA. Protein sequence: CASNYLQSYEQYL. J is TRBJ2-7 and V is TRBV6-5; D gene ambiguous. The CDR3 consists of 13 residues. CDR1 and CDR2 (germline): MNHEY, SVGAGI.